The TCR beta chain under discussion was sequenced for a study of T-cell memory formation after mild COVID-19. Study-wide results and caveats: Memory sampled before infection contained some responding clones, suggesting cross-reactive memory joined.

The trim removed 1 base at V and 0 bases at J, leaving 9 bases unmatched. CDR3 length equals 18 residues. In germline, CDR1 is LGHNA, CDR2 YSLEER. Turning to this clonotype: The target antigen is unknown.

Constant-segment primers served in 5'RACE that generated TCR alpha and TCR beta cDNA libraries bearing sample barcodes and UMIs. From the 5' RACE reads, TCRdb called clonotypes with MiXCR, one entry per CDR3 protein. The table records just over 60,000 distinct CDR3 sequences, around 10% of them present only once. The receptor was isolated from a man between 18 and 35 years old who had mild COVID-19 (a few samples of this study predate the infection). Cell type and time point are not known. Sequenced material: PBMCs or a T cell subset sorted from them (not recorded which). This chain joins TRBV4-3 and TRBJ1-3, with 7 bases matching TRBD1. CDR3 in amino acids: CASSQALPGQTSGNTIYF. The CDR3 DNA follows: TGCGCCAGCAGCCAAGCCCTCCCGGGACAGACCTCTGGAAACACCATATATTTT.